Below, one T cell receptor beta chain is given with its context. CDR1 and CDR2 (germline): SEHNR, FQNEAQ (reference sequence). This CDR3 is 18 amino acids long. Trimming cost V 5 bases and J 1 base, with 21 bases left between them. The sample comes from a study of T cell changes during pregnancy in multiple sclerosis. The repertoire was sequenced with immunoSEQ multiplex PCR; TCRdb's copy has only in-frame clones and lacks some. Of tens of thousands of clones in the sample, approximately 90% were seen once. The chain has TRBV7-9 and TRBJ1-3, with a weak D call TRBD1 (6 bases). This clonotype was obtained from a female donor with multiple sclerosis, enrolled in a pregnancy study. This specimen was CD4+ T cells from peripheral blood mononuclear cells, taken in the second trimester of pregnancy. This chain's CDR3 is CASSLWRGRGGSGNTIYF. CDR3 sequence (DNA): TGTGCCAGCAGCCTCTGGCGGGGGCGAGGGGGTTCTGGAAACACCATATATTTT.